The 2 T cell receptor beta chains below all came from one sample that was sequenced in a study of blood T cell repertoires in COVID-19. The data were produced by immunoSEQ multiplex PCR, yet TCRdb's version contains in-frame clones alone and is incomplete. The sample gives about 220,000 clones, roughly 80% of which show up once; approximately 6.6% is in the top ten. Material: peripheral blood. The receptors were sampled from a woman aged 70-85 years with acute or convalescent COVID-19.

The table lists this clone with a count of one. As DNA, the CDR3 is TGCAGTGCTAGTTTTCCGGGTAACTATGGCTACACCTTC. This sequence encodes CSASFPGNYGYTF. The J gene is TRBJ1-2, the V gene TRBV20-1; no reliable D call. The germline gives CDR1 DFQATT, CDR2 SNEGSKA (reference sequence). Trimming stripped 3 bases from V and 1 base from J, with 9 bases between. The CDR3 is 13 residues long.

V and J are TRBV24-1 and TRBJ2-3, with 10 bases that match TRBD2. CDR1 is KGHDR and CDR2 is SFDVKD in the germline V gene. This CDR3 contains 15 residues. With 4 bases clipped from V and 5 bases from J, the junction kept 5 bases outside the gene matches. The CDR3 spells CATSEAGGQGDTQYF. The CDR3 coding sequence is TGTGCCACCAGTGAAGCGGGGGGGCAAGGAGATACGCAGTATTTT.